Below, 13 T cell receptor beta chains from the same sample are listed, as sequenced in a study of T cells in Graves' hyperthyroidism and ophthalmopathy. TCR beta CDR3 region amplification was performed from RNA transcripts. RT-PCR in the first round (using the HTBI primer set) targeted the TCR CDR3. TCRdb used MiXCR to reprocess the multiplex PCR reads, holding one entry per CDR3 protein. The top ten clones hold approximately 4% of a sample with some 400,000 distinct CDR3 sequences, about 18% of them seen once. The sequencing sample was made of blood. These receptors all come from a woman under 30 with Graves' hyperthyroidism.

In its sample, this clonotype was seen many times. CDR3 region: CASSLDAGYTF. CDR3 in DNA: TGTGCCAGCAGCTTGGACGCAGGCTACACCTTC. This rearrangement joins TRBV5-5 to TRBJ1-2; unclear D gene. Germline lookup yields CDR1 SGHKS and CDR2 YYEKEE (reference sequence). The ends were cut back, 0 bases at V and 8 bases at J, with 5 bases in the middle. The CDR3 totals 11 residues.

This clonotype was counted a few times. The chain recombines TRBV12-5 with TRBJ2-2, with D unclear. Germline CDR1 and CDR2: LGHNT and FRNRAP. The V and J ends lost 3 bases and 2 bases respectively, with 10 bases between them. CDR3 size: 15 residues. CDR3 DNA sequence: TGTGCTAGTGGTTTTCATCCGGAAAACACCGGGGAGCTGTTTTTT. Translation: CASGFHPENTGELFF. The full variable domain, completed using reference TRBV12-5 and TRBJ2-2, is DARVTQTPRHKVTEMGQEVTMRCQPILGHNTVFWYRQTMMQGLELLAYFRNRAPLDDSGMPKDRFSAEMPDATLATLKIQPSEPRDSAVYFCASGFHPENTGELFFGEGSRLTVL.

The sample holds many counts of this clonotype. V gene TRBV19 combines with J gene TRBJ2-7, with D possibly matching TRBD2 (6 bases). Germline CDR1 is LNHDA and CDR2 is SQIVND (reference sequence). The V end was cut by 6 bases, the J end by 7 bases, with 25 bases between. There are 16 residues in the CDR3. This chain's CDR3 is CASRGGVGGFSGEQYF. The CDR3 DNA reads TGTGCCAGTAGAGGAGGGGTAGGCGGATTCTCCGGGGAGCAGTACTTC.

The table lists this clonotype with many counts. The V gene is TRBV9, the J gene TRBJ1-2; D is possibly TRBD1 (5 bases). The germline CDR1 and CDR2 sequences are SGDLS and YYNGEE. This CDR3 is built from 15 residues. V was clipped by 3 bases and J by 6 bases, with 18 bases between them. This CDR3 is CASSERDRDYNGYTF. In DNA, the CDR3 is TGTGCCAGCAGCGAGCGGGACCGAGACTATAATGGCTACACCTTC.

This clonotype was recorded many times. V usage is TRBV19 and J usage is TRBJ1-2; D unclear. Between the trimmed V and J ends, which lost 4 bases and 3 bases, there was a span of 12 bases. The CDR3 totals 14 residues. CDR1 LNHDA and CDR2 SQIVND come from the germline V gene (reference sequence). The CDR3 reads CASSNYRGDYGYTF. Written as DNA, the CDR3 is TGTGCCAGTAGTAACTACAGAGGAGACTATGGCTACACCTTC.

This clonotype has just a few counts. The chain employs TRBV4-1 and TRBJ1-5; D ambiguous. V lost 0 bases, J lost 0 bases, and 12 bases lay in between. The CDR3 is 17 residues long. In germline, CDR1 is MGHRA, CDR2 YSYEKL. CDR3 DNA: TGCGCCAGCAGCCAAGATCGTTCTGGCCTTAGCAATCAGCCCCAGCATTTT. It codes for CASSQDRSGLSNQPQHF.

This clonotype has a count of ten or more. The CDR3 loop is CATSHGADQETQYF. The CDR3 nucleotides read TGTGCCACCAGCCATGGCGCAGACCAAGAGACCCAGTACTTC. This chain connects TRBV15 to TRBJ2-5; unclear D gene. The V end lost 5 bases, the J end lost 0 bases, and 10 bases lay between the germline ends. This CDR3 is built from 14 residues. In germline, CDR1 is LNHNV, CDR2 YYDKDF (reference sequence).

This clonotype was seen ten or more times. The chain couples TRBV5-6 to TRBJ1-2; D perhaps matches TRBD1 (5 bases). In germline, CDR1 is SGHDT, CDR2 YYEEEE. V lost 0 bases, J lost 3 bases, and 12 bases lay in between. CDR3 length: 15 amino acids. The CDR3 nucleotides read TGTGCCAGCAGCTTGGGTGCGACAGTTTACTATGGCTACACCTTC. Encoded protein: CASSLGATVYYGYTF.

Ten or more counts support this clonotype. The genes are TRBV10-3 and TRBJ1-5; D call uncertain. The CDR3 extends over 14 amino acids. CDR1 ENHRY and CDR2 SYGVKD come from the germline V gene. Trimming shortened V by 2 bases and J by 1 base, and 6 bases separated the two germline ends. CDR3 nucleotides: TGTGCCATCAGTGAGGGCAACAGCAATCAGCCCCAGCATTTT. Translating it yields CAISEGNSNQPQHF.

Points on this clonotype: A much more abundant neighbour one base away suggests this may be a read error. The genes are TRBV29-1 and TRBJ2-7; 7 bases line up with TRBD2. CDR1 SQVTM and CDR2 ANQGSEA come from the germline V gene. The CDR3 extends over 12 amino acids. CDR3 in DNA: TGCTGCGGGAGTGAAGGGAGCTACGAGCAGTACTTC. It encodes CCGSEGSYEQYF.

This clonotype was seen ten or more times. CDR3 sequence (DNA): TGTGCCAGTAGCACAGGGTTGGGCACTGAAGCTTTCTTT. Its translation: CASSTGLGTEAFF. J is TRBJ1-1 and V is TRBV19, with a tentative D call TRBD1 (6 bases). CDR1 is LNHDA and CDR2 is SQIVND in the germline V gene (reference sequence). CDR3 length: 13 residues. V was trimmed by 6 bases and J by 4 bases, leaving 12 bases between them.

Many counts were recorded for this clonotype. V gene TRBV28 combines with J gene TRBJ1-2; the D gene is possibly TRBD1 (5 bases). V was trimmed by 7 bases and J by 5 bases, leaving 17 bases between them. CDR3 length: 14 residues. In germline, CDR1 is MDHEN, CDR2 SYDVKM. Here the CDR3 DNA reads TGTGCCAGCATCCCCCAGGGTTCCCGGTATGGCTACACCTTC. Translating gives CASIPQGSRYGYTF.

This clonotype has ten or more counts. The chain couples TRBV29-1 to TRBJ2-7; D tentatively fits TRBD1 or TRBD2 (5 bases each). Trimming left V 6 bases short and J 2 bases short, with 17 bases between. Germline V gene data show CDR1 as SQVTM and CDR2 as ANQGSEA. The CDR3 loop spans 14 amino acids. CDR3 in amino acids: CSVTTGTSPYEQYF. CDR3 DNA: TGCAGCGTAACCACCGGGACCAGTCCCTACGAGCAGTACTTC.